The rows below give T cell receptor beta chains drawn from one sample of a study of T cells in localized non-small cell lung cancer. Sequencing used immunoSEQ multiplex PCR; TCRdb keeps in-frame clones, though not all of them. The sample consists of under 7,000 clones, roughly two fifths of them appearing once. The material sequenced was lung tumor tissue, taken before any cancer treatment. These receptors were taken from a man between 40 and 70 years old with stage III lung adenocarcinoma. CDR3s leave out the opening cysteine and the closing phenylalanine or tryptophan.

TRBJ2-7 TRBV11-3 ASSRTSASSYEQY
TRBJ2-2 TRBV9 ASSKAGQTGELF
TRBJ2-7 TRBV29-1 SVVDSRGYEQY
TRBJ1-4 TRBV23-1 ASSQSPSGQGRMEKLF
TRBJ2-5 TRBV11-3 ASSLVSFQGQGFAIETQY
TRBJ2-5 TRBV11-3 ASSSSGGQETQY
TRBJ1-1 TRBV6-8 ASSDSRPDPPDTEAF
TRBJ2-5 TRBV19 ASSMQGTSGQETQY
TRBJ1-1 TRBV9 ASSVGGWGTEAF
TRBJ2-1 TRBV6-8 ASSDRVGYNEQF
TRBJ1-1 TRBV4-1 ASSPSGVTGEAF
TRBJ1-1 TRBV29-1 SVEQGATEAF
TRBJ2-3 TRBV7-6 ASSPGNEPDTQY
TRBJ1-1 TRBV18 ASSPSVGDTEAF
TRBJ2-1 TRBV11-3 ASSLGDIPPYEQF
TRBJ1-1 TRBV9 ASTLRGGSNTEAF
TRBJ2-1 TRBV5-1 ASSLEQGGNEQF
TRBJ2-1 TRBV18 ASSPSIGSTYNEQF
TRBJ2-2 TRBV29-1 SVSRENTGELF
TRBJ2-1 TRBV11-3 ASSLEGASGFYNEQF
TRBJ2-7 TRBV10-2 ASKGREGRREQY
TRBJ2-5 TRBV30 AWNPTGEETQY
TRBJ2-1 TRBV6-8 ASKPPGQGRNEQF
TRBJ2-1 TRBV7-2 ASSSTEGNEQF
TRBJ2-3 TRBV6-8 ASSPSTDTQY